This TCR beta chain derives from a study of blood T cell repertoires in COVID-19. Germline CDR1 reads SGHVS; CDR2 reads FQNEAQ. The length of the CDR3 is 16 residues. The V and J ends lost 5 bases and 1 base, in that order; junction bases with no gene match: 7. The protocol was immunoSEQ multiplex PCR, while the TCRdb copy is restricted to in-frame clones and leaves out a portion. The sample contains over 45,000 clones, about nine tenths of which appear only once. Sequencing was performed on peripheral blood. The chain couples TRBV7-8 to TRBJ1-3, with 8 bases fitting TRBD1. The receptor was isolated from a woman aged 60-75 years with active COVID-19. CDR3 sequence reads: CASSPRTGGSGNTIYF. Written as DNA, the CDR3 is TGTGCCAGCAGCCCCCGTACAGGGGGATCTGGAAACACCATATATTTT.